Each of the 12 T cell receptor beta chains below was sequenced from the same sample in a study of OX40 agonist ivuxolimab in advanced cancers. Repertoires were generated with immunoSEQ multiplex PCR, while TCRdb's copy carries only in-frame clones and drops some. The data show about 98,000 clones, around 90% seen once. The source material was CD4+ or CD8+ T cells sorted from blood, sampled in a trial of the OX40 agonist ivuxolimab. Every receptor here comes from an adult with an advanced solid tumor such as melanoma, head and neck, liver or kidney cancer.

The rearrangement links TRBV7-9 to TRBJ2-1; 9 bases align to TRBD1. Germline CDR1 and CDR2: SEHNR and FQNEAQ (reference sequence). V lost 2 bases to trimming and J lost 9 bases; unmatched junction nucleotides: 17. The CDR3 runs 18 residues. The CDR3 region is CASSLHFPGTGYFFEQFF. The CDR3 nucleotides are TGTGCCAGCAGCTTACACTTTCCCGGGACAGGGTATTTTTTTGAGCAGTTCTTC.

J is TRBJ2-3 and V is TRBV5-1; D unresolved. V lost 2 bases and J 4 bases, leaving 14 bases between the germline ends. The CDR3 runs to 15 residues. Germline V gene lookup returns CDR1 SGHRS and CDR2 YFSETQ. The CDR3 sequence is CASSFDHWQADTQYF. The CDR3 DNA sequence: TGCGCCAGCAGCTTTGACCACTGGCAGGCAGATACGCAGTATTTT.

In DNA, the CDR3 is TGTGCCAGCTCACCAAGGGCTAGCGGGGGATCTAGCACAGATACGCAGTATTTT. Residues: CASSPRASGGSSTDTQYF. The chain couples TRBV18 to TRBJ2-3; 10 nucleotides agree with TRBD2. This CDR3 has 18 residues. The V gene's germline CDR1 is KGHSH and CDR2 LQKENI. Trimming took 2 bases from V and 0 from J; bases not matched to a gene: 8.

The CDR3, as DNA: TGTGCCAGCAGCTTTTCCGGGACCGTAGGTGGCTACACCTTC. Translated: CASSFSGTVGGYTF. This chain uses TRBV5-4 with TRBJ1-2, with D perhaps TRBD1 (5 bases). This CDR3 contains 14 residues. Trimming removed 2 bases from V and 7 bases from J, with 15 bases in between. Germline CDR1 is SGHNT and CDR2 is YYREEE (reference sequence).

This clone was found once. The rearrangement joins TRBV5-8 to TRBJ1-1; D remains ambiguous. From germline, CDR1 is SGHTS and CDR2 YDEGEE. This CDR3 comprises 12 residues. Trimming left V 1 base short and J 5 bases short, with 6 bases between. This chain's CDR3 is CASSLTRTEAFF. The CDR3 DNA is TGTGCCAGCAGCTTGACTAGAACTGAAGCTTTCTTT.

The genes are TRBV7-9 and TRBJ2-1, with 9 bases lining up with TRBD2. After removal of 5 bases from V and 5 bases from J, the junction contained 4 bases not matched to a gene. The CDR3 loop spans 14 amino acids. Germline lookup yields CDR1 SEHNR and CDR2 FQNEAQ (reference sequence). The CDR3 is CASSRTSENNEQFF. The CDR3 DNA follows: TGTGCCAGCAGCCGGACTAGCGAGAACAATGAGCAGTTCTTC. The full variable domain, rest sourced from reference TRBV7-9 and TRBJ2-1, is DTGVSQNPRHKITKRGQNVTFRCDPISEHNRLYWYRQTLGQGPEFLTYFQNEAQLEKSRLLSDRFSAERPKGSFSTLEIQRTEQGDSAMYLCASSRTSENNEQFFGPGTRLTVL.

The chain recombines TRBV11-2 with TRBJ2-3, with D perhaps matching TRBD1 (6 bases). Per germline, CDR1 SGHAT and CDR2 FQNNGV. The CDR3 spans 15 residues. V was pared by 5 bases and J by 2 bases, with 14 bases between. This chain's CDR3 is CASSPPGQYTDTQYF. The CDR3 DNA reads TGTGCCAGCAGCCCCCCCGGACAGTACACAGATACGCAGTATTTT.

The chain couples TRBV14 to TRBJ2-5; TRBD2 aligns across 7 bases. The V gene end was trimmed by 8 bases and the J gene end by 3 bases; junction bases not matched to a gene: 3. CDR3 length: 12 amino acids. Per the germline V gene, CDR1 is SGHDN and CDR2 is FVKESK. The CDR3 DNA reads TGTGCCAGCCGCCGGGGGGAAGAGACCCAGTACTTC. This gives the protein CASRRGEETQYF.

The chain has TRBV28 and TRBJ2-3; tentatively, D is TRBD2 (5 bases). The CDR3 runs to 10 residues. Germline values: CDR1 MDHEN, CDR2 SYDVKM. V lost 10 bases, J lost 10 bases, and 12 bases lay in between. The chain's CDR3 is CATTGSAQYF. The CDR3 DNA is TGTGCCACCACGGGGAGTGCGCAGTATTTT.

CDR3 DNA sequence: TGTGCCAGCAGCTTAGCGGGGGGTTTGAACACTGAAGCTTTCTTT. Protein product: CASSLAGGLNTEAFF. This sequence joins TRBV7-2 and TRBJ1-1, with D possibly TRBD1 on 5 matching bases. The CDR3 is made up of 15 amino acids. V lost 0 bases, J lost 0 bases, and 8 bases lay in between. The V gene's germline CDR1 is SGHTA and CDR2 FQGNSA. Combining the CDR3 with reference TRBV7-2 and TRBJ1-1 gives the whole variable domain GAGVSQSPSNKVTEKGKDVELRCDPISGHTALYWYRQSLGQGLEFLIYFQGNSAPDKSGLPSDRFSAERTGGSVSTLTIQRTQQEDSAVYLCASSLAGGLNTEAFFGQGTRLTVV.

V and J are TRBV9 and TRBJ2-7; either TRBD1 or TRBD2 may supply D (5 bases each). The CDR3 length is 15 residues. V was cut by 3 bases and J by 2 bases, with 15 bases left in between. Germline V gene sequence: CDR1 SGDLS, CDR2 YYNGEE. CDR3 sequence (DNA): TGTGCCAGCAGCGGACCCGGGACGGCTACCTACGAGCAGTACTTC. Protein: CASSGPGTATYEQYF.

This clone was seen a few times. The V and J genes are TRBV7-3 and TRBJ1-1; D gene unclear. Trimming left V 5 bases short and J 1 base short, with 8 bases between. Germline loops: CDR1 SGHTA, CDR2 FQGTGA. The CDR3 totals 13 residues. CDR3 sequence reads: CASSRLGNTEAFF. CDR3 bases: TGTGCCAGCAGCCGTTTGGGGAACACTGAAGCTTTCTTT.